Presented here are 13 T cell receptor beta chains from one specimen sequenced in a study of cytomegalovirus exposure and HLA in healthy donors (dated by TCRdb to 2016 to 2017). The library came from the immunoSEQ multiplex PCR assay. For the multiplex PCR, a mixture combining 60 forward primers for TCR Vbeta segments and 13 reverse primers for TCR Jbeta segments was used. Sourced from immuneACCESS, this table was stored by TCRdb with only in-frame sequences that have V and J called. A share of the clones is absent; for the studies checked, an unresolved V gene accounts for under half, and the remainder has no known explanation. The sample yields more than 150,000 clones; approximately 81% were counted once. About 0.37% of the sample comes from the top ten. Sequencing input: PBMCs. Receptors were obtained from a boy between 2 and 10 years old in good health and CMV-seronegative.

The rearrangement uses TRBV5-1 and TRBJ2-5, with TRBD1 matching 8 bases. The CDR3 totals 14 residues. Per germline, CDR1 SGHRS and CDR2 YFSETQ. V gave up 4 bases and J gave up 2 bases; unmatched junction bases: 4. CDR3 DNA sequence: TGCGCCAGCAGCCAGGGGGCGGGACAAGAGACCCAGTACTTC. Translated, it gives CASSQGAGQETQYF.

The chain employs TRBV11-2 and TRBJ2-7; maybe TRBD2 (6 bases). The CDR3 is made up of 15 amino acids. Germline V gene lookup returns CDR1 SGHAT and CDR2 FQNNGV. The V end was cut by 6 bases, the J end by 7 bases, with 22 bases between. CDR3 protein: CASSVGSGGSREQYF. The CDR3 bases are TGTGCCAGCAGTGTTGGATCAGGAGGGTCTCGAGAGCAGTACTTC.

The chain joins TRBV11-1 to TRBJ2-5, with 10 bases that match TRBD2. Germline CDR1 and CDR2: SGHAT and FQDESV (reference sequence). With 5 bases clipped from V and 2 bases from J, the junction kept 5 bases outside the gene matches. The CDR3 runs 15 residues. As DNA, the CDR3 is TGTGCCAGCAGCCTTCGGACTAGCGGACAAGAGACCCAGTACTTC. Translating gives CASSLRTSGQETQYF.

For this clone: The same CDR3 arises from other DNA sequences in this sample as well. The chain is built from TRBV27 and TRBJ2-7; 8 positions match TRBD2. The J segment lost 4 bases and the V segment lost 3 bases, leaving 5 bases of the junction unmatched. This CDR3 is built from 14 residues. Germline CDR1 is MNHEY and CDR2 is SMNVEV (reference sequence). CDR3 residues: CASSFGTSGYEQYF. The CDR3 DNA sequence: TGTGCCAGCAGTTTTGGCACTAGCGGATACGAGCAGTACTTC.

The rearrangement links TRBV6-5 to TRBJ2-3; maybe TRBD1 (6 bases). CDR1 and CDR2 (germline): MNHEY, SVGAGI. The CDR3 spans 14 residues. The V gene lost 5 bases and the J gene lost 0 bases, with 9 bases spanning the gap. The CDR3 sequence is CASSDRWSTDTQYF. In nucleotides, the CDR3 is TGTGCCAGCAGTGACAGGTGGAGCACAGATACGCAGTATTTT.

Comments on this clone: Compared with germline, one end of the junction differs, possibly owing to a read error. The J gene is TRBJ1-1, the V gene TRBV19, with D tentatively TRBD1 (5 bases). In germline, CDR1 is LNHDA, CDR2 SQIVND (reference sequence). The CDR3 totals 13 residues. CDR3 residues: CASRIADRAQAFF. CDR3 DNA: TGTGCCAGTAGGATAGCAGACAGAGCCCAAGCTTTCTTT. Based on the CDR3 plus reference TRBV19 and TRBJ1-1, the full variable domain is DGGITQSPKYLFRKEGQNVTLSCEQNLNHDAMYWYRQDPGQGLRLIYYSQIVNDFQKGDIAEGYSVSREKKESFPLTVTSAQKNPTAFYLCASRIADRAQAFFGQGTRLTVV.

This clone appeared a few times. The gene calls are TRBV27 and TRBJ2-1; 9 nucleotides match TRBD2. V was clipped by 3 bases and J by 7 bases; unmatched bases: 7. The CDR3 covers 15 residues. Germline V gives CDR1 MNHEY, CDR2 SMNVEV (reference sequence). The CDR3 sequence: CASSLIGLAYNEQFF. The CDR3, as DNA: TGTGCCAGCAGTTTGATAGGACTAGCGTATAATGAGCAGTTCTTC.

The rearrangement links TRBV5-4 to TRBJ1-2, with D maybe TRBD1 (5 bases). This CDR3 has 16 amino acids. V was shortened by 4 bases and J by 0 bases, with 16 bases between the two germline ends. CDR1 and CDR2 from the germline V gene are SGHNT and YYREEE (reference sequence). CDR3 residues: CASSTRRGRPNYGYTF. DNA for the CDR3: TGTGCCAGCAGCACTCGGAGGGGCAGGCCTAACTATGGCTACACCTTC.

The rearrangement links TRBV11-1 to TRBJ2-7, with 7 bases identical to TRBD1. Germline V CDR1 and CDR2: SGHAT, FQDESV (reference sequence). Trimming took 7 bases from V and 6 from J; bases not matched to a gene: 12. This CDR3 contains 14 residues. The CDR3 DNA follows: TGTGCCAGCACTTCCCGGACAGGCTCGTCCGAGCAGTACTTC. Its protein product is CASTSRTGSSEQYF.

This sequence joins TRBV6-5 and TRBJ2-3, with TRBD2 as a possible D gene (6 bases). The germline V gene encodes CDR1 MNHEY and CDR2 SVGAGI. Trimming stripped 0 bases from V and 2 bases from J, with 12 bases between. This CDR3 has 16 amino acids. The CDR3 sequence is CASSYSRRDNTDTQYF. DNA for the CDR3: TGTGCCAGCAGTTACTCGCGGCGGGATAACACAGATACGCAGTATTTT.

The rearrangement links TRBV2 to TRBJ2-5, with D perhaps TRBD1 (6 bases). The length of the CDR3 is 14 residues. V was clipped by 8 bases and J by 2 bases, with 15 bases between them. The germline CDR1 and CDR2 sequences are SNHLY and FYNNEI. The CDR3 is CASLRTATQETQYF. The CDR3 region has the DNA TGTGCCAGCCTTCGGACAGCGACTCAAGAGACCCAGTACTTC.

In its sample, this clone was seen a few times. J is TRBJ1-1 and V is TRBV6-6; unclear D gene. Germline lookup yields CDR1 MNHNY and CDR2 SVGAGI (reference sequence). V lost 6 bases and J lost 4, with 15 bases in between. The CDR3 contains 14 residues. The CDR3 sequence is CASSQTEGGTEAFF. The CDR3 DNA is TGTGCCAGCAGCCAAACCGAGGGAGGCACTGAAGCTTTCTTT.

This chain connects TRBV5-1 to TRBJ2-1, with TRBD2 identical over 15 bases. The CDR3 totals 19 residues. J lost 0 bases, V lost 4 bases, and 8 bases had no gene match. The germline V gene encodes CDR1 SGHRS and CDR2 YFSETQ. In DNA, the CDR3 is TGCGCCAGCAGCCCTGGACTAGCGGGAGGGTTTGGCTCCTACAATGAGCAGTTCTTC. The encoded protein is CASSPGLAGGFGSYNEQFF. Full variable domain (outside the CDR3, taken from reference TRBV5-1 and TRBJ2-1): KAGVTQTPRYLIKTRGQQVTLSCSPISGHRSVSWYQQTPGQGLQFLFEYFSETQRNKGNFPGRFSGRQFSNSRSEMNVSTLELGDSALYLCASSPGLAGGFGSYNEQFFGPGTRLTVL.